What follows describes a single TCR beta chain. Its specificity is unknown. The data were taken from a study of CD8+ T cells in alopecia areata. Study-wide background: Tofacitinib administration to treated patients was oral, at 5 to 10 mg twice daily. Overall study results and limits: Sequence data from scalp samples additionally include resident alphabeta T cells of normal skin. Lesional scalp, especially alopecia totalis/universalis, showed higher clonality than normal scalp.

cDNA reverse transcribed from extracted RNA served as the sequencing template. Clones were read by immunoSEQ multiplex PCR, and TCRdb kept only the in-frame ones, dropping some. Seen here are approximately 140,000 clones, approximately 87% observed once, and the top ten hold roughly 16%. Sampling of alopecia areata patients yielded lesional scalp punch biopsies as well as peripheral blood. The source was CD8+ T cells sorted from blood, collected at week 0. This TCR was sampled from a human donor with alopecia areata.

This CDR3 is CASRPSGARSGNTIYF. The CDR3 bases are TGTGCCAGCAGACCCTCAGGGGCCCGCTCTGGAAACACCATATATTTT. The chain couples TRBV7-9 to TRBJ1-3; a possible D gene is TRBD1 (6 bases). CDR1 SEHNR and CDR2 FQNEAQ come from the germline V gene (reference sequence). V was shortened by 6 bases and J by 0 bases, with 15 bases between the two germline ends. CDR3 length: 16 residues.